This TCR beta chain was captured in a study of T cell responses to AZD1222 COVID-19 vaccine. Notes on the study in general: Of the AZD1222 recipients, only 5 or 6 were seropositive at baseline.

On this clone itself: Its antigen is unknown.

Germline assignment: CDR1 KGHSH and CDR2 LQKENI. Trimming removed 0 bases at V and 4 bases at J, with 13 bases between. The CDR3 totals 16 residues. Clones were sequenced by immunoSEQ multiplex PCR, and TCRdb holds only the in-frame ones, with some missing. The data show 180,000 or so clones, 80% to 95% seen once. The sequencing here drew on peripheral blood, taken 28 days after the second AZD1222 dose. This TCR came from an adult who received the AZD1222 COVID-19 vaccine. The chain uses TRBV18 and TRBJ1-5; D is perhaps TRBD1 (6 bases). The CDR3 DNA sequence: TGTGCCAGCTCACCACCCGGGGCAGGGGAAAATCAGCCCCAGCATTTT. Translated: CASSPPGAGENQPQHF.